This T cell receptor (beta chain) was found in a study of blood T cell repertoires in COVID-19. Turning to the study itself: Acute and convalescent COVID-19 specimens originated in the United States, Italy and Spain.

Profiling relied on immunoSEQ multiplex PCR, and the TCRdb table lists in-frame clones only, not all of them. The sample has 90,000 to 120,000 clones, roughly 88% seen once. There are 19 residues in the CDR3. The junction had 19 bases not matched to a gene; V was cut back by 6 bases and J by 6 bases. The V gene's germline CDR1 is MNHEY and CDR2 SMNVEV (reference sequence). The receptor was isolated from an older woman with acute or convalescent COVID-19. V usage is TRBV27 and J usage is TRBJ2-1; 11 nucleotides match TRBD2. The sequenced sample was peripheral blood. CDR3 coding DNA: TGTGCCAGCAGCCCCGGGACTAGCGGCCGTTCATATCGAGGCAATGAGCAGTTCTTC. Translated, it gives CASSPGTSGRSYRGNEQFF.